The next 29 T cell receptor beta chains were all read from a single sample in a study of T cell responses to AZD1222 COVID-19 vaccine. Profiling relied on immunoSEQ multiplex PCR, and the TCRdb table lists in-frame clones only, not all of them. The sample lists tens of thousands of clones; 87% were seen once. Sequenced here: peripheral blood, sampled on day 0 of AZD1222 vaccination. These receptors originate from an adult in good health.

The chain employs TRBV2 and TRBJ2-6; 7 bases map to TRBD1. Germline CDR1 SNHLY, CDR2 FYNNEI. V lost 2 bases, J lost 2 bases, and 0 bases stayed unmatched. This CDR3 is 15 amino acids long. CDR3 coding DNA: TGTGCCAGCAGTGAAACAGGGGCTGGGGCCAACGTCCTGACTTTC. Translation: CASSETGAGANVLTF.

This chain joins TRBV6-5 and TRBJ1-2; 9 nucleotides agree with TRBD1. Germline CDR1 is MNHEY and CDR2 is SVGAGI. This CDR3 is built from 15 residues. V lost 2 bases and J lost 6; bases outside the gene matches: 7. The CDR3 loop is CASSYTPGQGNGYTF. The CDR3 coding sequence is TGTGCCAGCAGTTACACCCCGGGACAGGGAAATGGCTACACCTTC.

This clone appeared once. The chain couples TRBV30 to TRBJ1-5, with D possibly TRBD1 on 5 matching bases. The germline V gene encodes CDR1 GTSNPN and CDR2 SVGIG (reference sequence). The V and J ends lost 5 bases and 4 bases respectively, with 15 bases between them. The CDR3 runs to 14 residues. CDR3 coding DNA: TGTGCCTGGCGGGGACCGGGGTTTAATCAGCCCCAGCATTTT. It specifies CAWRGPGFNQPQHF.

This clone came up once. V usage is TRBV20-1 and J usage is TRBJ1-5; D remains unclear. Germline V gene data show CDR1 as DFQATT and CDR2 as SNEGSKA (reference sequence). V lost 3 bases and J lost 2, with 8 bases in between. The CDR3 extends over 13 amino acids. This CDR3 is CSASWGGNQPQHF. CDR3 nucleotide sequence: TGCAGTGCTAGTTGGGGAGGCAATCAGCCCCAGCATTTT.

For the CDR3, the DNA is TGTGCCAGTAGTATTTTACTACAGCCTACCGGGGAGGGGCTGTTTTTT. Translated: CASSILLQPTGEGLFF. This chain uses TRBV19 with TRBJ2-2, with 7 bases fitting TRBD2. With 3 bases clipped from V and 13 bases from J, the junction kept 17 bases outside the gene matches. This CDR3 region has 16 residues. CDR1 and CDR2 from the germline V gene are LNHDA and SQIVND (reference sequence).

This clone occurred once. The chain employs TRBV7-9 and TRBJ1-2, with D possibly being TRBD1 (5 bases). The CDR3 consists of 13 residues. V was clipped by 5 bases and J by 2 bases, with 9 bases between them. Germline-derived CDR1 and CDR2 are SEHNR and FQNEAQ (reference sequence). The CDR3 bases are TGTGCCAGCAGCCAGGGACTAAACTATGGCTACACCTTC. As protein: CASSQGLNYGYTF. Filled out from reference TRBV7-9 and TRBJ1-2, the complete variable domain reads DTGVSQNPRHKITKRGQNVTFRCDPISEHNRLYWYRQTLGQGPEFLTYFQNEAQLEKSRLLSDRFSAERPKGSFSTLEIQRTEQGDSAMYLCASSQGLNYGYTFGSGTRLTVV.

V is TRBV6-1 and J is TRBJ2-7; 7 bases align to TRBD2. The CDR3 runs 15 residues. J lost 4 bases, V lost 1 base, and 7 bases had no gene match. Germline V gives CDR1 MNHNS, CDR2 SASEGT. The chain's CDR3 is CASSEGWGGTYEQYF. The DNA for the CDR3 is TGTGCCAGCAGTGAAGGGTGGGGAGGGACTTACGAGCAGTACTTC.

This chain links TRBV2 with TRBJ2-1; maybe TRBD2 (6 bases). The CDR3 runs 15 residues. The germline CDR1 and CDR2 sequences are SNHLY and FYNNEI. With 6 bases removed from V and 7 bases from J, the gap between germline ends came to 19 bases. CDR3 coding DNA: TGTGCCAGCAGGCCCTCTAGCGTCGAAGGTAATGAGCAGTTCTTC. Amino acids: CASRPSSVEGNEQFF.

V usage is TRBV5-1 and J usage is TRBJ2-1, with D unresolved. The CDR3 loop spans 14 amino acids. Germline loops: CDR1 SGHRS, CDR2 YFSETQ. The V and J ends lost 6 bases and 0 bases respectively, with 10 bases between them. The CDR3 DNA is TGCGCCAGCACACAAACGAGCTCCTACAATGAGCAGTTCTTC. Protein sequence: CASTQTSSYNEQFF.

The chain is built from TRBV29-1 and TRBJ2-2; 9 bases fit TRBD1. V was pared by 6 bases and J by 7 bases, with 6 bases of the junction left unmatched. The length of the CDR3 is 13 residues. The germline CDR1 and CDR2 sequences are SQVTM and ANQGSEA. The CDR3 loop is CSVTGQGLGELFF. As DNA, the CDR3 is TGCAGCGTCACGGGACAGGGCCTCGGGGAGCTGTTTTTT.

The J gene is TRBJ1-1, the V gene TRBV28; D not certain. This CDR3 comprises 15 residues. The V gene's germline CDR1 is MDHEN and CDR2 SYDVKM. The ends were cut back, 5 bases at V and 0 bases at J, with 13 bases in the middle. CDR3 in DNA: TGTGCCAGCAGTACCCCGACACAGTTGAACACTGAAGCTTTCTTT. As protein: CASSTPTQLNTEAFF.

The chain combines TRBV19 with TRBJ1-2, with 10 nucleotides matching TRBD1. Germline V gene sequence: CDR1 LNHDA, CDR2 SQIVND (reference sequence). The CDR3 length is 15 residues. The V segment lost 7 bases and the J segment 8 bases; nucleotides outside the gene matches: 13. The CDR3 coding sequence is TGTGCCAGTACCCACACGGGACAGGGGCTGGGAGGCTACACCTTC. Translated, it gives CASTHTGQGLGGYTF.

The chain's CDR3 is CASSQGRVGYTF. The CDR3 DNA follows: TGTGCCAGCAGCCAGGGACGCGTTGGCTACACCTTC. The chain recombines TRBV3-1 (or the pseudogene TRBV3-2) with TRBJ1-2; D perhaps matches TRBD1 (5 bases). The CDR3 spans 12 residues. Germline assignment: CDR1 LGHDT and CDR2 YNNKEL (reference sequence). V was cut by 3 bases and J by 7 bases, with 9 bases left in between.

The chain recombines TRBV19 with TRBJ1-2; D may be TRBD1 (5 bases). Trimming removed 6 bases at V and 0 bases at J, with 11 bases between. The CDR3 sequence is 14 residues long. Per germline, CDR1 LNHDA and CDR2 SQIVND (reference sequence). CDR3 in amino acids: CASRVQGANYGYTF. CDR3 nucleotides: TGTGCCAGTAGGGTCCAGGGAGCTAACTATGGCTACACCTTC.

The chain has TRBV7-8 and TRBJ2-3; 12 nucleotides match TRBD2. CDR3 length: 16 amino acids. Germline V CDR1 and CDR2: SGHVS, FQNEAQ. V lost 5 bases, J lost 4 bases, and 7 bases stayed unmatched. The CDR3 sequence is CASSLRPSGRADTQYF. The CDR3 region has the DNA TGTGCCAGCAGCCTCCGACCTAGCGGGAGGGCAGATACGCAGTATTTT.

V usage is TRBV18 and J usage is TRBJ2-3, with a weak D call TRBD2 (6 bases). This CDR3 spans 16 amino acids. V dropped 2 bases and J dropped 4 bases, with 16 bases sitting between them. In germline, CDR1 is KGHSH, CDR2 LQKENI. The CDR3 nucleotides are TGTGCCAGCTCACCAAGTCTGGGCGGGGAGTCAGATACGCAGTATTTT. This encodes CASSPSLGGESDTQYF.

The chain is built from TRBV10-2 and TRBJ1-2, with TRBD1 matching over 11 bases. Germline CDR1 reads WSHSY; CDR2 reads SAAADI. V lost 2 bases to trimming and J lost 6 bases; unmatched junction nucleotides: 2. CDR3 length: 14 residues. The CDR3 nucleotides are TGCGCCAGCAGTGAGGGGACAGGGGGGCATGGCTACACCTTC. This sequence encodes CASSEGTGGHGYTF.

This chain connects TRBV15 to TRBJ2-1; 12 bases match TRBD2. Germline CDR1 LNHNV, CDR2 YYDKDF (reference sequence). Trimming at V came to 0 bases and at J to 3 bases, leaving 0 bases not matched to a gene. The CDR3 length is 16 residues. The CDR3 region has the DNA TGTGCCACCAGCAGAGAACTAGCGGGAGGCTACAATGAGCAGTTCTTC. Translated, it gives CATSRELAGGYNEQFF. Complete variable domain (other parts from reference TRBV15 and TRBJ2-1): DAMVIQNPRYQVTQFGKPVTLSCSQTLNHNVMYWYQQKSSQAPKLLFHYYDKDFNNEADTPDNFQSRRPNTSFCFLDIRSPGLGDTAMYLCATSRELAGGYNEQFFGPGTRLTVL.

This chain uses TRBV6-5 with TRBJ1-1, with D maybe TRBD1 (5 bases). This CDR3 contains 15 residues. Germline V CDR1 and CDR2: MNHEY, SVGAGI. Trimming took off 0 bases at V and 11 bases at J, with 19 bases between the two ends. The CDR3 sequence is CASSYSYMGGEMAFF. CDR3 nucleotide sequence: TGTGCCAGCAGTTACTCCTATATGGGGGGGGAGATGGCTTTCTTT.

The V and J genes are TRBV19 and TRBJ1-5; D unresolved. The CDR3 extends over 16 amino acids. V lost 2 bases, J lost 2 bases, and 13 bases lay in between. Germline CDR1 LNHDA, CDR2 SQIVND (reference sequence). The CDR3 nucleotides are TGTGCCAGTAGTATACGATCTATGACTGGCAATCAGCCCCAGCATTTT. Amino acids: CASSIRSMTGNQPQHF.

The chain couples TRBV2 to TRBJ2-6; 9 bases align to TRBD2. The CDR3 runs to 17 residues. V was pared by 8 bases and J by 0 bases, with 8 bases of the junction left unmatched. Germline CDR1 and CDR2: SNHLY and FYNNEI. CDR3 loop: CASSFGGRDSGANVLTF. The CDR3 DNA sequence: TGTGCCAGCTCCTTCGGCGGGAGGGACTCTGGGGCCAACGTCCTGACTTTC. Variable domain in full (rest from reference TRBV2 and TRBJ2-6): EPEVTQTPSHQVTQMGQEVILRCVPISNHLYFYWYRQILGQKVEFLVSFYNNEISEKSEIFDDQFSVERPDGSNFTLKIRSTKLEDSAMYFCASSFGGRDSGANVLTFGAGSRLTVL.

The CDR3 DNA reads TGTGCCAGCAGTTTCGGACAGGGCTTGCTGGAGACCCAGTACTTC. Translating it yields CASSFGQGLLETQYF. This chain connects TRBV6-2 or TRBV6-3 to TRBJ2-5, with 8 bases fitting TRBD1. Germline V gives CDR1 MNHEY, CDR2 SVGEGT. The CDR3 sequence is 15 residues long. The ends lost 4 bases at V and 5 bases at J; junction bases unmatched: 9.

This clone has a single count. The V gene is TRBV28, the J gene TRBJ1-2; a weak D match, TRBD1 (6 bases). The CDR3 has 14 amino acids. Trimming took off 6 bases at V and 4 bases at J, with 15 bases between the two ends. The germline CDR1 and CDR2 sequences are MDHEN and SYDVKM. CDR3 nucleotides: TGTGCCAGCAGCTCTGGACAGTTTACCTATGGCTACACCTTC. Translation gives CASSSGQFTYGYTF.

This chain joins TRBV4-3 and TRBJ1-2; tentatively, D is TRBD1 (5 bases). The germline V and J ends were trimmed by 4 bases and 4 bases, with 16 bases remaining between them. CDR1 is LGHNA, CDR2 YSLEER, per germline. The length of the CDR3 is 15 residues. The CDR3 DNA follows: TGCGCCAGCAGCCTGAACCGTGGGGCTGTCTATGGCTACACCTTC. This gives the protein CASSLNRGAVYGYTF.

J is TRBJ2-5 and V is TRBV19; D is uncertain. There are 13 residues in the CDR3. The V gene's germline CDR1 is LNHDA and CDR2 SQIVND (reference sequence). V lost 4 bases to trimming and J lost 3 bases, with 9 bases between them. CDR3 nucleotide sequence: TGTGCCAGTAGTAGGGTCGGCGAAGAGACCCAGTACTTC. Residues: CASSRVGEETQYF.

The chain has TRBV9 and TRBJ1-5; 8 positions match TRBD1. Looked up from germline, CDR1 is SGDLS and CDR2 is YYNGEE. This CDR3 is 16 amino acids long. J was trimmed by 2 bases and V by 4 bases; bases with no gene match: 8. The CDR3 nucleotides read TGTGCCAGCAGCACAGGGACAGGCTCCGGCAATCAGCCCCAGCATTTT. The encoded protein is CASSTGTGSGNQPQHF.

This sequence joins TRBV7-3 and TRBJ1-2, with D uncertain. The V and J ends lost 1 base and 4 bases respectively, with 10 bases between them. Germline assignment: CDR1 SGHTA and CDR2 FQGTGA. The CDR3 contains 14 residues. The CDR3 DNA reads as TGTGCCAGCAGCTTAAGGGCAGAGGGCTATGGCTACACCTTC. Amino acids: CASSLRAEGYGYTF.

V gene TRBV11-2 combines with J gene TRBJ2-2; TRBD1 or TRBD2 may be the D gene (5 bases each). This CDR3 region has 16 residues. CDR1 SGHAT and CDR2 FQNNGV come from the germline V gene. With 5 bases removed from V and 2 bases from J, the gap between germline ends came to 15 bases. The CDR3 DNA sequence: TGTGCCAGCAGCCCCCAGGGACGGACCAACACCGGGGAGCTGTTTTTT. Its translation is CASSPQGRTNTGELFF.

The chain uses TRBV19 and TRBJ1-5, with D uncertain. Germline CDR1 LNHDA, CDR2 SQIVND (reference sequence). V was pared by 3 bases and J by 0 bases, with 15 bases between. The CDR3 runs to 17 residues. The CDR3 here is CASSIPSRYLSNQPQHF. CDR3 in DNA: TGTGCCAGTAGTATCCCCTCGAGGTACCTTAGCAATCAGCCCCAGCATTTT.